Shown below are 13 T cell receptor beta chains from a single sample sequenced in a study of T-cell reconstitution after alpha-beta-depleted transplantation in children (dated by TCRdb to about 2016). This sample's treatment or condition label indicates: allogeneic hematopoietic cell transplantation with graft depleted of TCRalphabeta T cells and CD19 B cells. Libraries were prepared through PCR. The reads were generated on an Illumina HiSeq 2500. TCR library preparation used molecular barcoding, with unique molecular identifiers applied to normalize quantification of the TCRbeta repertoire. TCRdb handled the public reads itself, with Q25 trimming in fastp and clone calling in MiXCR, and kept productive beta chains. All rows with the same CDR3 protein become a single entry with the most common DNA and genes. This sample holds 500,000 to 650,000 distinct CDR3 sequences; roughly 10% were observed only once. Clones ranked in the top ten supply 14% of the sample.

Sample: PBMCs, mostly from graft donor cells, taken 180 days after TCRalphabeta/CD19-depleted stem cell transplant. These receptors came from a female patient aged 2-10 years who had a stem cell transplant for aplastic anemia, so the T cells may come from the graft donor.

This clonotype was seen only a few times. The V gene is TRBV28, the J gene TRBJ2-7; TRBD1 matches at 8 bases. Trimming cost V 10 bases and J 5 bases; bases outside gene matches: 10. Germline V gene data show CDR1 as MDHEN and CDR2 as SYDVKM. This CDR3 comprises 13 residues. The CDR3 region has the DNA TGTGCCAACTCCAGGGGGCGATGGCACGAGCAGTACTTC. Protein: CANSRGRWHEQYF.

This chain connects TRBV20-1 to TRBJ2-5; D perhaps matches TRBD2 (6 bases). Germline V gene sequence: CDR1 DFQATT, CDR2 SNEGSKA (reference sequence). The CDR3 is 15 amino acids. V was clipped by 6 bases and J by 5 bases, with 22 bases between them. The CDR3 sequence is CSAPRAGDPGETQYF. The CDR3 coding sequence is TGCAGTGCCCCGCGAGCGGGTGACCCCGGGGAGACCCAGTACTTC.

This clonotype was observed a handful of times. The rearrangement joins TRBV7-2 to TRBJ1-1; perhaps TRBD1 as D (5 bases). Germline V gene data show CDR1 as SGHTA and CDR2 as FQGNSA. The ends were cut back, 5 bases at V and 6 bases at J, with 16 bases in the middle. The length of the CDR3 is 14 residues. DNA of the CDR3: TGTGCCAGCAGCCGCGGGGGGGGAAGCGCTGAAGCTTTCTTT. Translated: CASSRGGGSAEAFF.

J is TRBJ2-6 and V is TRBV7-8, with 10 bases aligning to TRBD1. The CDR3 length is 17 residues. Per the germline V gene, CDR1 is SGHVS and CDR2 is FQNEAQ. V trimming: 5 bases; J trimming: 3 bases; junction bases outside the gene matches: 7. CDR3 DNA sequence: TGTGCCAGCAGCCAACAGACAGGGGGCAGTGGGGCCAACGTCCTGACTTTC. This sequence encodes CASSQQTGGSGANVLTF. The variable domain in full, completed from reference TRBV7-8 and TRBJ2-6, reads GAGVSQSPRYKVAKRGQDVALRCDPISGHVSLFWYQQALGQGPEFLTYFQNEAQLDKSGLPSDRFFAERPEGSVSTLKIQRTQQEDSAVYLCASSQQTGGSGANVLTFGAGSRLTVL.

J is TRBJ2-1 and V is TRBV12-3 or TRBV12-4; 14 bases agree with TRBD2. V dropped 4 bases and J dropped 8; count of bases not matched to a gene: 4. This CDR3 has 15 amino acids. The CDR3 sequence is CASSSGLAGAYEQFF. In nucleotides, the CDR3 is TGTGCCAGCAGTTCGGGACTAGCGGGAGCATATGAGCAGTTCTTC.

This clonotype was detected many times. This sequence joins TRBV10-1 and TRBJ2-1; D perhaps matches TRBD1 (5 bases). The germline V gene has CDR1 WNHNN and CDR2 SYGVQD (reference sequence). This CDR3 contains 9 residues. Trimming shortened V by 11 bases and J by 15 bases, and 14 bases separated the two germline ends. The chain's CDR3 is CARRQWVFF. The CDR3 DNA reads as TGCGCCCGCCGACAGTGGGTGTTCTTC.

The chain's CDR3 is CASSEGLAANYEQYF. The CDR3 coding sequence is TGTGCCAGCAGTGAAGGACTAGCGGCAAACTACGAGCAGTACTTC. The chain recombines TRBV25-1 with TRBJ2-7; 10 bases fit TRBD2. Germline-derived CDR1 and CDR2 are MGHDK and SYGVNS. The V and J ends lost 2 bases and 3 bases, in that order; junction bases with no gene match: 4. The CDR3 consists of 15 residues.

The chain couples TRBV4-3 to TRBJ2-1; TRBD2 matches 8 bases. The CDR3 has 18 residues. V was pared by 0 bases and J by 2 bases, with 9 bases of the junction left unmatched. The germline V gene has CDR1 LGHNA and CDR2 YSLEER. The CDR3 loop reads CASSQEPWGSGTYNEQFF. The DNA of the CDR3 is TGCGCCAGCAGCCAAGAACCCTGGGGTAGCGGGACCTACAATGAGCAGTTCTTC.

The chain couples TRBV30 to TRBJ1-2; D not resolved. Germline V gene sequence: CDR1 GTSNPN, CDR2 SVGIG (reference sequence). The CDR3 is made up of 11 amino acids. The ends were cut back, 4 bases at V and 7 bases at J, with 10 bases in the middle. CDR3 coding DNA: TGTGCCTGGACCATGGCGGCTGGCTACACCTTC. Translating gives CAWTMAAGYTF. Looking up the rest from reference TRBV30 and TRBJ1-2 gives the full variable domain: SQTIHQWPATLVQPVGSPLSLECTVEGTSNPNLYWYRQAAGRGLQLLFYSVGIGQISSEVPQNLSASRPQDRQFILSSKKLLLSDSGFYLCAWTMAAGYTFGSGTRLTVV.

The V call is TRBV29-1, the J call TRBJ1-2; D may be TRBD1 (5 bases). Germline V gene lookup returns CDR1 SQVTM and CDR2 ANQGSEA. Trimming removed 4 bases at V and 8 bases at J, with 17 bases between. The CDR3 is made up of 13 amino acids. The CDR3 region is CSVGLGTGVGYTF. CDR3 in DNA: TGCAGCGTTGGCTTAGGTACGGGGGTCGGCTACACCTTC.

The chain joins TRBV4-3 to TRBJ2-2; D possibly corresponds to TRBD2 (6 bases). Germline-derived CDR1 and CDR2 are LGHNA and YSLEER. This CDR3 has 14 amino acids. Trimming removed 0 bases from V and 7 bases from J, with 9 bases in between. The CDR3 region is CASSQDREDGELFF. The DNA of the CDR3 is TGCGCCAGCAGCCAAGATAGGGAGGACGGGGAGCTGTTTTTT.

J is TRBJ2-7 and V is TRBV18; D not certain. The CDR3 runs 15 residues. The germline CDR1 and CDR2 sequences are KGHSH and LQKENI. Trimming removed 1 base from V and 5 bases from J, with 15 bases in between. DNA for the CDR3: TGTGCCAGCTCACCACGATCGAGTGGTTGGGACGAGCAGTACGTC. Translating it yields CASSPRSSGWDEQYV.

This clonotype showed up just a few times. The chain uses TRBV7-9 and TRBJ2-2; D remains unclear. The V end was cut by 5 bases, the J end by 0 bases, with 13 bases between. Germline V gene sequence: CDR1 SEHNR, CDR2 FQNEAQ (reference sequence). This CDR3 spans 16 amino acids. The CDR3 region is CASSLRTDPNTGELFF. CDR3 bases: TGTGCCAGCAGCCTAAGGACGGATCCGAACACCGGGGAGCTGTTTTTT. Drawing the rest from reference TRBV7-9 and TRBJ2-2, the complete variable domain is DTGVSQNPRHKITKRGQNVTFRCDPISEHNRLYWYRQTLGQGPEFLTYFQNEAQLEKSRLLSDRFSAERPKGSFSTLEIQRTEQGDSAMYLCASSLRTDPNTGELFFGEGSRLTVL.